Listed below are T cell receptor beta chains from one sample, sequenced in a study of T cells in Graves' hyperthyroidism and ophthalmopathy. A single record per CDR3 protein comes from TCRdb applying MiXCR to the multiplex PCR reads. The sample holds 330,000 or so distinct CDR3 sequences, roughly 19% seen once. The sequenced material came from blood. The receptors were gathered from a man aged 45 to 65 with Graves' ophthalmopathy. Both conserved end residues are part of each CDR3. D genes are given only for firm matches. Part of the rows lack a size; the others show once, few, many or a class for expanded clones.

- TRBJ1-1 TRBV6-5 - CASSYSISGTEAFF TGTGCCAGCAGTTACTCTATTTCAGGAACTGAAGCTTTCTTT
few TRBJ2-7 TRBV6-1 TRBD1 CASRATGVPYEQYF TGTGCCAGCAGGGCGACAGGGGTGCCCTACGAGCAGTACTTC
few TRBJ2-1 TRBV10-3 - CAISLPSAEQFF TGTGCCATCAGTCTCCCTTCGGCTGAGCAGTTCTTC
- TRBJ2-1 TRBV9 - CASSSEGGNDEQFF TGTGCCAGCAGCTCAGAGGGTGGGAACGATGAGCAGTTCTTC
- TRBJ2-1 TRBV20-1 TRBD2 CSARDPGLAGLVSYNEQFF TGCAGTGCTAGAGACCCGGGACTAGCGGGACTAGTGTCCTACAATGAGCAGTTCTTC
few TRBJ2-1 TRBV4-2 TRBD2 CASSPTSGRALYEQFF TGTGCCAGCAGCCCAACTAGCGGGAGGGCCTTGTATGAGCAGTTCTTC
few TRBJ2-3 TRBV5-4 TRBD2 CASSLLGGRAGADTQYF TGTGCCAGCAGCTTGCTGGGCGGGAGAGCGGGCGCAGATACGCAGTATTTT
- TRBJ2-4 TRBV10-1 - CASRAGPLNDRAKNIQYF TGCGCCAGCAGGGCCGGGCCCCTCAACGACCGAGCCAAAAACATTCAGTACTTC
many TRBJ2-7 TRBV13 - CASRRQGSSYEQYF TGTGCCAGCAGGCGCCAGGGGTCCTCCTACGAGCAGTACTTC
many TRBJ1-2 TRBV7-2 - CASSLAVTEPNYGYTF TGTGCCAGCAGCTTAGCCGTGACAGAACCCAACTATGGCTACACCTTC
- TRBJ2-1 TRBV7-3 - CASSLVGTSPNEQFF TGTGCCAGCAGCTTAGTGGGGACTTCCCCCAATGAGCAGTTCTTC
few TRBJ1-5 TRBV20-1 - CSARDLRHQSLLNQPQHF TGCAGTGCTAGAGATCTAAGGCATCAATCACTACTCAATCAGCCCCAGCATTTT
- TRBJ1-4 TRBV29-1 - CSVGKGATNEKLFF TGCAGCGTTGGGAAAGGGGCAACTAATGAAAAACTGTTTTTT
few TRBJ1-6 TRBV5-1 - CASSLAGSRNSPLHF TGCGCCAGCAGCTTGGCCGGCAGTCGGAATTCACCCCTCCACTTT
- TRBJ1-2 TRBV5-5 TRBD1 CASSSYGTGNTGYTF TGTGCCAGCAGCTCCTACGGGACAGGGAATACTGGCTACACCTTC
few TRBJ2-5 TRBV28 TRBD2 CASWGSSGAQETQYF TGTGCCAGCTGGGGGTCTAGCGGGGCACAAGAGACCCAGTACTTC
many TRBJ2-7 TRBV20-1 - CSATLGNEQYF TGCAGTGCCACTCTGGGTAACGAGCAGTACTTC
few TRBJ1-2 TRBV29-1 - CSVAGTHYGYTF TGCAGCGTTGCCGGGACACACTATGGCTACACCTTC
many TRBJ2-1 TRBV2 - CASSAGQSSYNEQFF TGTGCCAGCAGCGCCGGACAAAGCTCCTACAATGAGCAGTTCTTC
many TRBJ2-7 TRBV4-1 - CASSLTQGISYEQYF TGCGCCAGCAGCCTGACACAGGGTATTAGCTACGAGCAGTACTTC
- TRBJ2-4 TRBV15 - CATSRDGRFQYF TGTGCCACCAGCAGAGATGGTCGTTTTCAGTACTTC
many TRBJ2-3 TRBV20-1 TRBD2 CSARVASGYTDTQYF TGCAGTGCTAGAGTGGCTAGCGGATACACAGATACGCAGTATTTT
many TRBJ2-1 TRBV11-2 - CASSPDRIYNEQFF TGTGCCAGCAGCCCCGACAGGATTTACAATGAGCAGTTCTTC
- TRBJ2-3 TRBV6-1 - CASSARGHDYTDTQYF TGTGCCAGCAGTGCCCGGGGACATGACTACACAGATACGCAGTATTTT
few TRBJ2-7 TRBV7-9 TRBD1 CASSLVTGVNEQYF TGTGCCAGCAGCTTAGTGACAGGGGTAAACGAGCAGTACTTC
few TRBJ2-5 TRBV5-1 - CASSHFEQGQETQYF TGCGCCAGCAGCCATTTCGAGCAGGGCCAAGAGACCCAGTACTTC
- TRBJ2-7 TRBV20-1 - CSARNTGKPYEQYF TGCAGTGCTAGGAACACAGGGAAACCCTACGAGCAGTACTTC
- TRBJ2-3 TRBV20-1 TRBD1 CSAPRQGQDTQYF TGCAGTGCCCCAAGACAGGGACAAGATACGCAGTATTTT
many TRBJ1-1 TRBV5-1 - CASSLGGATGTEAFF TGCGCCAGCAGCTTGGGGGGAGCGACGGGCACTGAAGCTTTCTTT
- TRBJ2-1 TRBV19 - CASSGPSYNEQFF TGTGCCAGTAGCGGGCCCTCCTACAATGAGCAGTTCTTC
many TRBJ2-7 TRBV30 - CAWSVSYEQYF TGTGCCTGGAGCGTGAGCTACGAGCAGTACTTC
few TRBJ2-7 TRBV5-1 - CASSLATQPEQYF TGCGCCAGCAGCTTGGCAACCCAGCCCGAGCAGTACTTC
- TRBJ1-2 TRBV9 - CASSVARGGGGEEPYGYTF TGTGCCAGCAGCGTAGCTCGGGGCGGGGGGGGCGAGGAACCTTATGGCTACACCTTC
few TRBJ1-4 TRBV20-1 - CSAWQAGRSEKLFF TGCAGTGCTTGGCAAGCGGGAAGGAGTGAAAAACTGTTTTTT
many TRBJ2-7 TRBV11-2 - CASSLDRYSYEQYF TGTGCCAGCAGCTTAGATCGGTACTCCTACGAGCAGTACTTC
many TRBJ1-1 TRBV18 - CASSPQGTEAFF TGTGCCAGCTCACCGCAGGGGACTGAAGCTTTCTTT
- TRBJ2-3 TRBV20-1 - CSASGAGARDTQYF TGCAGTGCTTCTGGGGCGGGGGCGCGAGATACGCAGTATTTT
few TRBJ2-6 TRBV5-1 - CASSLNQNSGANVLTF TGCGCCAGCAGCTTGAATCAGAACTCTGGGGCCAACGTCCTGACTTTC
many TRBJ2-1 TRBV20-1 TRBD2 CSAPLIGLAGLSYNEQFF TGCAGTGCTCCCCTTATAGGACTAGCGGGCCTTTCCTACAATGAGCAGTTCTTC
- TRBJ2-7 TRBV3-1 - CASSRGSGPQSYEQYF TGTGCCAGCAGCCGAGGTAGCGGCCCCCAATCCTACGAGCAGTACTTC
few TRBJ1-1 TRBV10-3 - CATRTVNTEAFF TGTGCCACCCGGACAGTGAACACTGAAGCTTTCTTT
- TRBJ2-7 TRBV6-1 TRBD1 CASSKGQGDGSYEQYF TGTGCCAGCAGCAAAGGACAGGGGGATGGCTCCTACGAGCAGTACTTC
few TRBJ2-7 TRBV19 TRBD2 CASSVGTSVNVEQYF TGTGCCAGTAGTGTGGGGACTAGCGTGAACGTCGAGCAGTACTTC
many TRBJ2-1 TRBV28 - CASSLLSGGANNEQFF TGTGCCAGCAGTTTACTTTCAGGGGGGGCCAACAATGAGCAGTTCTTC
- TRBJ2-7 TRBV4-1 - CASSRRGSSYEQYF TGCGCCAGCAGCCGAAGGGGAAGCTCCTACGAGCAGTACTTC
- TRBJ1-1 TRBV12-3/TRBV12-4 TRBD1 CASSSITGGSHTEAFF TGTGCCAGCAGTTCCATTACAGGGGGCTCGCACACTGAAGCTTTCTTT
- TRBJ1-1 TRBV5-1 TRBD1 CASSSQGGGRAFF TGCGCCAGCAGCTCACAGGGGGGAGGTCGGGCTTTCTTT
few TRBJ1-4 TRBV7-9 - CASSRDSENEKLFF TGTGCCAGCAGCCGCGACTCGGAAAATGAAAAACTGTTTTTT
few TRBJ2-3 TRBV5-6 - CASSLTPADTQYF TGTGCCAGCAGCTTGACACCCGCAGATACGCAGTATTTT
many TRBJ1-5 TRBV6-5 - CASSYEGKGLPQHF TGTGCCAGCAGTTACGAGGGCAAGGGTTTGCCCCAGCATTTT
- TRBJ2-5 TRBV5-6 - CASSKAGETQYF TGTGCCAGCAGCAAAGCGGGAGAGACCCAGTACTTC
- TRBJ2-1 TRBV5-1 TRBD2 CASKREPGLAGGLYNEQFF TGCGCCAGCAAACGGGAACCGGGACTAGCGGGAGGACTCTACAATGAGCAGTTCTTC
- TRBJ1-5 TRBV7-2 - CASSLGPRTSQPQHF TGTGCCAGCAGCTTGGGACCGCGAACGAGTCAGCCCCAGCATTTT
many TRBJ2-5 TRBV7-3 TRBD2 CASSFGRGQETQYF TGTGCCAGCAGCTTCGGGAGGGGCCAAGAGACCCAGTACTTC
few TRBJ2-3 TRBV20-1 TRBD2 CSASRRGLAGGSTDTQYF TGCAGTGCTAGCCGCCGGGGGCTAGCGGGAGGCAGCACAGATACGCAGTATTTT